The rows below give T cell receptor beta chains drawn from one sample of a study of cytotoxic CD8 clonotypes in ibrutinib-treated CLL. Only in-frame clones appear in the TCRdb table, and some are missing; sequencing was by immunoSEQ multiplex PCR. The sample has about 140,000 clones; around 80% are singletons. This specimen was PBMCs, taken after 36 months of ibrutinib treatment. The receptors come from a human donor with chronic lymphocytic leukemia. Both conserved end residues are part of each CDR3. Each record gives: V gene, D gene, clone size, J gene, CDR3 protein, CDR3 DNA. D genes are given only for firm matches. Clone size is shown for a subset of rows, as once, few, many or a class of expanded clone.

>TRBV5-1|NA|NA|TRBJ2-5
CASSLSQETQYF
TGCGCCAGCAGCTTAAGCCAAGAGACCCAGTACTTC
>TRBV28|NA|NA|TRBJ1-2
CASSPPTGGGYTF
TGTGCCAGCAGTCCCCCGACAGGAGGGGGCTACACCTTC
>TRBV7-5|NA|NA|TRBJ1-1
CVRSTRAQNTEAFF
TGTGTCAGAAGCACCCGGGCCCAGAACACTGAAGCTTTCTTT
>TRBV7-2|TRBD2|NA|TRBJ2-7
CASSLVAGGRSYEQYF
TGTGCCAGCAGCTTAGTGGCGGGGGGGCGCTCCTACGAGCAGTACTTC
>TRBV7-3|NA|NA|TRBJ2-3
CASSPGRSTDTQYF
TGTGCCAGCAGCCCAGGGCGGAGCACAGATACGCAGTATTTT
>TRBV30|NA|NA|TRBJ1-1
CAWAHGLGMGTEAFF
TGTGCCTGGGCTCACGGATTGGGAATGGGAACTGAAGCTTTCTTT
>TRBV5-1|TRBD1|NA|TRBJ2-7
CASSFGQGDYEQYF
TGCGCCAGCAGCTTTGGACAGGGGGACTACGAGCAGTACTTC
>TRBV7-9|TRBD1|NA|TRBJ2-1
CASRPTRGPNNEQFF
TGTGCCAGCAGACCTACCAGGGGGCCCAACAATGAGCAGTTCTTC
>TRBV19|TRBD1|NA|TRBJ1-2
CASSLGDRGNYGYTF
TGTGCCAGTAGTCTGGGGGACAGGGGGAACTATGGCTACACCTTC
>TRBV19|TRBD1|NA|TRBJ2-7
CASSPDRAYEQYF
TGTGCCAGTAGTCCTGACAGGGCCTACGAGCAGTACTTC
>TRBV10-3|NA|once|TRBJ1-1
CAIRGFSAGHTEAFF
TGTGCCATCAGGGGGTTTTCGGCGGGACACACTGAAGCTTTCTTT
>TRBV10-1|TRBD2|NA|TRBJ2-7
CASSVTSTSEQYF
TGCGCCAGCAGTGTGACTAGCACCAGCGAGCAGTACTTC
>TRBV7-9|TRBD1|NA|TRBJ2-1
CTSDRANEQFF
TGTACCTCGGACAGGGCCAATGAGCAGTTCTTC
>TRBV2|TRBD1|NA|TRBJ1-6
CASRSVKGAAVWTLHF
TGTGCCAGCAGAAGTGTGAAGGGGGCGGCCGTCTGGACCCTCCACTTT
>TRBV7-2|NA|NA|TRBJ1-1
CASSLQGPNTEAFF
TGTGCCAGCAGCTTACAGGGGCCGAACACTGAAGCTTTCTTT
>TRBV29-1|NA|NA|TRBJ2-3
CSVVRWGASTDTQYF
TGCAGCGTTGTACGGTGGGGAGCAAGCACAGATACGCAGTATTTT
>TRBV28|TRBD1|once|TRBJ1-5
CASSSGQGQAQPQHF
TGTGCCAGCAGTTCGGGACAGGGTCAAGCTCAGCCCCAGCATTTT
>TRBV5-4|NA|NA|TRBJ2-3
CASSLARALGTDTQYF
TGTGCCAGCAGCTTGGCAAGAGCCCTGGGCACAGATACGCAGTATTTT
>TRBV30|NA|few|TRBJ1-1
CAWDRTGLEAFF
TGTGCCTGGGACCGGACCGGCCTTGAAGCTTTCTTT
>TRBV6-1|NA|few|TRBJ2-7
CASRAQPNSYEQYF
TGTGCCAGCAGGGCACAGCCTAATTCCTACGAGCAGTACTTC
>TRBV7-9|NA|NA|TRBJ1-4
CASSPTGTGNEKLFF
TGTGCCAGCAGCCCAACAGGGACGGGTAATGAAAAACTGTTTTTT
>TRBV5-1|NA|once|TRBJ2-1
CASRPVGNEQFF
TGCGCCAGCAGACCGGTTGGCAATGAGCAGTTCTTC